Below, 27 T cell receptor beta chains from the same sample are listed, as sequenced in a study of blood T cell repertoires in COVID-19. Clones were read by immunoSEQ multiplex PCR, and TCRdb kept only the in-frame ones, dropping some. The table records 200,000 or so clones, roughly 84% of them present only once. Specimen: peripheral blood. The receptor set was obtained from a man between 35 and 55 years old who had recovered from COVID-19.

V and J are TRBV5-1 and TRBJ1-2, with 9 bases lining up with TRBD1. Trimming took 4 bases from V and 4 from J; bases not matched to a gene: 5. Germline CDR1 and CDR2: SGHRS and YFSETQ. This CDR3 has 14 amino acids. For the CDR3, the DNA is TGCGCCAGCAGCCCCGGACAGGGGCGCTATGGCTACACCTTC. Amino acid sequence: CASSPGQGRYGYTF.

V is TRBV11-3 and J is TRBJ1-1; 9 bases map to TRBD1. The V and J ends lost 4 bases and 2 bases, in that order; junction bases with no gene match: 8. The CDR3 totals 16 residues. The germline V gene has CDR1 SGHNT and CDR2 YENEEA. CDR3 residues: CASSSGQGLGNTEAFF. The CDR3 DNA is TGTGCCAGCAGCTCGGGACAGGGATTAGGTAACACTGAAGCTTTCTTT. The entire variable domain, with the rest obtained from reference TRBV11-3 and TRBJ1-1, is as follows: EAGVVQSPRYKIIEKKQPVAFWCNPISGHNTLYWYLQNLGQGPELLIRYENEEAVDDSQLPKDRFSAERLKGVDSTLKIQPAELGDSAVYLCASSSGQGLGNTEAFFGQGTRLTVV.

V gene TRBV9 combines with J gene TRBJ2-7; D is perhaps TRBD2 (5 bases). Germline V gene data show CDR1 as SGDLS and CDR2 as YYNGEE. Trimming shortened V by 0 bases and J by 3 bases, and 13 bases separated the two germline ends. There are 15 residues in the CDR3. The CDR3 here is CASSVAAGEGYEQYF. The CDR3 coding sequence is TGTGCCAGCAGCGTAGCTGCCGGGGAAGGCTACGAGCAGTACTTC.

This clone was seen only once. The rearrangement uses TRBV15 and TRBJ1-3, with D unclear. CDR1 and CDR2 from the germline V gene are LNHNV and YYDKDF (reference sequence). V dropped 1 base and J dropped 0 bases, with 10 bases sitting between them. The CDR3 sequence is 16 residues long. CDR3 sequence reads: CATSRVGFSSGNTIYF. The CDR3, as DNA: TGTGCCACCAGCAGAGTCGGGTTCTCCTCTGGAAACACCATATATTTT.

The chain combines TRBV5-1 with TRBJ2-1; 7 nucleotides match TRBD1. The CDR3 spans 16 residues. The ends lost 6 bases at V and 2 bases at J; junction bases unmatched: 11. Germline CDR1 is SGHRS and CDR2 is YFSETQ. The CDR3 DNA follows: TGCGCCAGCACGGGACAGTTTAGGGGCCCCTACAATGAGCAGTTCTTC. It translates to CASTGQFRGPYNEQFF.

V and J are TRBV6-5 and TRBJ1-2, with TRBD1 matching 7 bases. This CDR3 region has 14 residues. J gave up 6 bases and V 4 bases, and 8 bases lay outside the gene matches. CDR1 and CDR2 (germline): MNHEY, SVGAGI. The CDR3 DNA reads TGTGCCAGCAGTTTCGACCGGGACAGAGATGGCTACACCTTC. Translated, it gives CASSFDRDRDGYTF.

This clone was detected a few times. The V call is TRBV6-7, the J call TRBJ2-5; a weak D match, TRBD2 (6 bases). TRBV6-7 is an ORF, and what it does is uncertain. The CDR3 loop spans 16 amino acids. Trimming stripped 7 bases from V and 2 bases from J, with 20 bases between. Here the CDR3 DNA reads TGTGCCAGCAACATAGAGGGCGAGGGGACTCAAGAGACCCAGTACTTC. This encodes CASNIEGEGTQETQYF.

The rearrangement joins TRBV4-3 to TRBJ1-3, with D possibly TRBD1 on 6 matching bases. CDR3 length: 20 amino acids. V lost 3 bases and J 0 bases, leaving 24 bases between the germline ends. Germline-derived CDR1 and CDR2 are LGHNA and YSLEER. The CDR3 reads CASSHNPDGNTGRSGNTIYF. The CDR3 DNA follows: TGCGCCAGCAGCCACAATCCCGACGGAAATACAGGGCGCTCTGGAAACACCATATATTTT.

This clone was recorded only once. This rearrangement joins TRBV5-5 to TRBJ1-6; D ambiguous. Germline values: CDR1 SGHKS, CDR2 YYEKEE (reference sequence). V was clipped by 2 bases and J by 5 bases, with 2 bases between them. The CDR3 length is 12 residues. The CDR3 bases are TGTGCCAGCAGCTTTAATAATTCACCCCTCCACTTT. Residues: CASSFNNSPLHF.

The V and J genes are TRBV12-5 and TRBJ1-1; D is perhaps TRBD1 (6 bases). This CDR3 has 16 amino acids. Germline CDR1 reads LGHNT; CDR2 reads FRNRAP. V lost 1 base and J 1 base, leaving 13 bases between the germline ends. CDR3 nucleotides: TGTGCTAGTGGTTTGGGGACCGGGACACGGAACACTGAAGCTTTCTTT. Translating gives CASGLGTGTRNTEAFF.

The chain has TRBV4-1 and TRBJ1-5; 7 bases match TRBD1. J gave up 5 bases and V 2 bases, and 0 bases lay outside the gene matches. The CDR3 has 13 amino acids. Germline V gene sequence: CDR1 MGHRA, CDR2 YSYEKL. The CDR3 nucleotides read TGCGCCAGCAGCCAACAGGGGGATCAGCCCCAGCATTTT. It yields the protein CASSQQGDQPQHF.

DNA of the CDR3: TGCGCCAGCAGCCGTGCTGGGGGCGAGACCCAGTACTTC. Translation gives CASSRAGGETQYF. The gene calls are TRBV5-1 and TRBJ2-5, with D possibly matching TRBD1 (6 bases). Trimming took off 4 bases at V and 5 bases at J, with 12 bases between the two ends. The germline V gene has CDR1 SGHRS and CDR2 YFSETQ. The CDR3 has 13 amino acids.

The CDR3 loop is CASSLRTGGSEKLFF. CDR3 DNA sequence: TGCGCCAGCAGCCTACGGACAGGGGGCAGTGAAAAACTGTTTTTT. The chain carries TRBV5-1 and TRBJ1-4; 11 positions agree with TRBD1. Germline CDR1 and CDR2: SGHRS and YFSETQ. V lost 4 bases to trimming and J lost 7 bases; unmatched junction nucleotides: 6. The CDR3 runs 15 residues.

The sample holds a few counts of this clone. The rearrangement joins TRBV5-4 to TRBJ1-1; 8 bases fit TRBD1. Germline CDR1 is SGHNT and CDR2 is YYREEE (reference sequence). The CDR3 loop spans 13 amino acids. V lost 4 bases to trimming and J lost 4 bases; unmatched junction nucleotides: 3. CDR3 in amino acids: CASSGQGLTEAFF. In DNA form, the CDR3 reads TGTGCCAGCAGCGGACAGGGACTCACTGAAGCTTTCTTT.

The chain links TRBV4-3 to TRBJ2-7, with TRBD2 matching 10 bases. The CDR3 is 16 amino acids. Germline CDR1 is LGHNA and CDR2 is YSLEER. Trimming took 0 bases from V and 7 from J; bases not matched to a gene: 9. CDR3 in DNA: TGCGCCAGCAGCCAAGATAGTACTAGCGGGATGGGGGAGCAGTACTTC. It yields the protein CASSQDSTSGMGEQYF.

The chain carries TRBV30 and TRBJ2-7, with D possibly matching TRBD2 (5 bases). The CDR3 runs 11 residues. The germline gives CDR1 GTSNPN, CDR2 SVGIG (reference sequence). V dropped 6 bases and J dropped 4 bases, with 10 bases sitting between them. CDR3 coding DNA: TGTGCCTGTACAACGGGATACGAGCAGTACTTC. It specifies CACTTGYEQYF.

This sequence joins TRBV29-1 and TRBJ2-1; TRBD2 matches 7 bases. From germline, CDR1 is SQVTM and CDR2 ANQGSEA. The CDR3 loop spans 14 amino acids. J lost 6 bases, V lost 3 bases, and 8 bases had no gene match. The CDR3, as DNA: TGCAGCGTTGAGGGAGGGGATAGGGTCAATGAGCAGTTCTTC. Protein product: CSVEGGDRVNEQFF.

This clone was seen once. The rearrangement uses TRBV5-1 and TRBJ1-1; 9 bases are a match to TRBD1. J gave up 1 base and V 4 bases, and 8 bases lay outside the gene matches. Germline values: CDR1 SGHRS, CDR2 YFSETQ. The CDR3 covers 16 residues. CDR3 loop: CASSRDLTGGNTEAFF. CDR3 DNA sequence: TGCGCCAGCAGCCGAGATCTGACAGGGGGGAACACTGAAGCTTTCTTT. The full variable domain, completed using reference TRBV5-1 and TRBJ1-1, is KAGVTQTPRYLIKTRGQQVTLSCSPISGHRSVSWYQQTPGQGLQFLFEYFSETQRNKGNFPGRFSGRQFSNSRSEMNVSTLELGDSALYLCASSRDLTGGNTEAFFGQGTRLTVV.

Ten or more counts support this clone. The chain is built from TRBV7-9 and TRBJ1-3; D unresolved. Germline lookup yields CDR1 SEHNR and CDR2 FQNEAQ (reference sequence). This CDR3 is 14 amino acids long. The V end lost 2 bases, the J end lost 0 bases, and 5 bases lay between the germline ends. For the CDR3, the DNA is TGTGCCAGCAGCTTAACAGTCTCTGGAAACACCATATATTTT. Its protein is CASSLTVSGNTIYF.

The V and J genes are TRBV6-5 and TRBJ2-7, with TRBD2 as a possible D gene (5 bases). This CDR3 contains 15 residues. The germline CDR1 and CDR2 sequences are MNHEY and SVGAGI. The V end lost 7 bases, the J end lost 1 base, and 17 bases lay between the germline ends. CDR3 region: CASTSASGNSYEQYF. The CDR3 DNA follows: TGTGCCAGCACCTCAGCCTCCGGGAATTCCTACGAGCAGTACTTC.

The gene calls are TRBV3-1 (or the pseudogene TRBV3-2) and TRBJ2-5, with a tentative D call TRBD1 (7 bases). The CDR3 totals 16 residues. Germline V gene data show CDR1 as LGHDT and CDR2 as YNNKEL (reference sequence). The germline V and J ends were trimmed by 4 bases and 4 bases, with 19 bases remaining between them. The CDR3 DNA follows: TGTGCCAGCAGCCCTTACAGGGGAGGAGGTCGAGAGACCCAGTACTTC. Protein product: CASSPYRGGGRETQYF.

V and J are TRBV5-4 and TRBJ2-3; the D gene is possibly TRBD2 (5 bases). This CDR3 has 14 amino acids. V lost 4 bases and J 7 bases, leaving 16 bases between the germline ends. Germline CDR1 and CDR2: SGHNT and YYREEE (reference sequence). The CDR3 reads CASSRTERANTQYF. The CDR3 bases are TGTGCCAGCAGCCGTACCGAGAGGGCCAATACGCAGTATTTT.

There are a few counts of this clone. V and J are TRBV18 and TRBJ1-1, with D perhaps TRBD1 (5 bases). The CDR3 totals 15 residues. Per germline, CDR1 KGHSH and CDR2 LQKENI. Trimming stripped 3 bases from V and 1 base from J, with 12 bases between. Written as DNA, the CDR3 is TGTGCCAGCTCACCCGGCTGGGGGGGGAACACTGAAGCTTTCTTT. It codes for CASSPGWGGNTEAFF.

The J gene is TRBJ1-2, the V gene TRBV6-1, with 8 nucleotides matching TRBD1. CDR1 and CDR2 from the germline V gene are MNHNS and SASEGT. The CDR3 consists of 14 residues. Trimming removed 6 bases from V and 4 bases from J; junction bases left unmatched: 7. The CDR3 nucleotides read TGTGCCAGCAGAGGGGACAGGAAGAGCTATGGCTACACCTTC. Translating it yields CASRGDRKSYGYTF.

The chain recombines TRBV10-3 with TRBJ2-1; TRBD2 matches at 9 bases. Germline V gene data show CDR1 as ENHRY and CDR2 as SYGVKD. With 10 bases clipped from V and 7 bases from J, the junction kept 11 bases outside the gene matches. This CDR3 is 14 amino acids long. CDR3 region: CATTSGTSYNEQFF. CDR3 sequence (DNA): TGTGCCACAACATCCGGGACTAGCTATAATGAGCAGTTCTTC.

This clone appeared a few times. The J gene is TRBJ1-3, the V gene TRBV7-2, with unresolved D. Germline CDR1 reads SGHTA; CDR2 reads FQGNSA. Trimming removed 2 bases at V and 3 bases at J, with 17 bases between. The CDR3 totals 17 residues. CDR3 sequence reads: CASSLQTNYGFGNTIYF. CDR3 in DNA: TGTGCCAGCAGCTTACAGACCAACTACGGTTTTGGAAACACCATATATTTT. The entire variable domain, with the rest obtained from reference TRBV7-2 and TRBJ1-3, is as follows: GAGVSQSPSNKVTEKGKDVELRCDPISGHTALYWYRQSLGQGLEFLIYFQGNSAPDKSGLPSDRFSAERTGGSVSTLTIQRTQQEDSAVYLCASSLQTNYGFGNTIYFGEGSWLTVV.

The rearrangement uses TRBV27 and TRBJ2-3, with D possibly being TRBD1 (5 bases). V gave up 7 bases and J gave up 2 bases, with 16 bases separating them. CDR3 size: 15 residues. CDR1 is MNHEY, CDR2 SMNVEV, per germline (reference sequence). The CDR3 bases are TGTGCCAGCACTGCTGACAGCCCCATCACAGATACGCAGTATTTT. Its protein product is CASTADSPITDTQYF.